This T cell receptor beta chain derives from a study of TET2 disruption in CD19-targeted CAR T cells (dated by TCRdb to 2016 to 2019). For the study in its entirety: The number of samples was determined by the original clinical trial design and by which samples were available, and no additional inclusion criteria were applied.

The intended sense of this specimen's treatment or condition label: autologous CTL019 cells: CD19 CAR with 4-1BB and CD3 zeta domains. TCR zeta and 4-1BB costimulatory signaling domains were built into the CD19 CAR. T cells for CTL019 manufacturing were collected from peripheral blood by means of leukapheresis. The DNeasy Blood and Tissue Kit was used to extract genomic DNA from pre-infusion T cells, peripheral blood, or sorted post-infusion T cells. A note on this clone: No cognate antigen has been identified for it. The read finishes 3 residues shy of the CDR3 end, and the germline J gene is used to complete it.

TCR beta chain deep sequencing was performed with the immunoSEQ assay. The published analysis was carried out like this. Only productive TCR beta rearrangements were used to compute clonotype frequencies. TCRdb holds this immuneACCESS table with in-frame rearrangements only. Some clones are missing; in checked studies, unresolved V genes explain under half, and the rest has no known cause. That table furnishes V, J and clone size, whereas the DNA furnished D and trimming. The table for this sample shows fewer than 30,000 clones. Of the sample, around 1.9% falls within the top ten clones. The CDR3 spans 18 residues, from the cysteine through the phenylalanine. Sequencing covers 45 bases of the CDR3, shown here with the frame starting at base 1. From the germline V gene, CDR1 is KGHSH and CDR2 is LQKENI. What the study reported, not specific to this receptor: The conclusions about the patient's CAR T cells were based on extensive analysis of only one subject.

This TCR was sampled from a man in his 70s with chronic lymphocytic leukemia. The sequencing here drew on CD8- CAR+ T cells sorted from cultured blood T cells, taken for CD19 CAR T cell therapy. The sample's cell subset or site label, in plain terms: CD8-negative CAR-positive T cells from the infusion product. The rearranged chain carries TRBV18 and TRBJ1-2, with 10 middle bases fitting TRBD1. The DNA read from the CDR3 is TGTGCCAGCTCCTCATGGGCTCCCATTGGGACAGGGGTGAACGAC. This codes for CASSSWAPIGTGVND. From start to end, the CDR3 is CASSSWAPIGTGVNDYTF.